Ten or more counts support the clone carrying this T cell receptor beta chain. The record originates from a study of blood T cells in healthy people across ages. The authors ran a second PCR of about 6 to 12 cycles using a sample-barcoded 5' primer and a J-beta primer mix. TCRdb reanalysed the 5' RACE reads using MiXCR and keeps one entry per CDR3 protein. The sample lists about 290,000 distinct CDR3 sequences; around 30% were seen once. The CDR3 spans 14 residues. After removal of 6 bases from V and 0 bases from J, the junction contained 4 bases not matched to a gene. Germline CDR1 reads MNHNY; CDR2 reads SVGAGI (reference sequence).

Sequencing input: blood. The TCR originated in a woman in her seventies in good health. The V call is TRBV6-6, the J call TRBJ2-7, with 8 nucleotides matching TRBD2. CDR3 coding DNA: TGTGCCAGCAGACTTAGCGGGAACTCCTACGAGCAGTACTTC. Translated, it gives CASRLSGNSYEQYF.